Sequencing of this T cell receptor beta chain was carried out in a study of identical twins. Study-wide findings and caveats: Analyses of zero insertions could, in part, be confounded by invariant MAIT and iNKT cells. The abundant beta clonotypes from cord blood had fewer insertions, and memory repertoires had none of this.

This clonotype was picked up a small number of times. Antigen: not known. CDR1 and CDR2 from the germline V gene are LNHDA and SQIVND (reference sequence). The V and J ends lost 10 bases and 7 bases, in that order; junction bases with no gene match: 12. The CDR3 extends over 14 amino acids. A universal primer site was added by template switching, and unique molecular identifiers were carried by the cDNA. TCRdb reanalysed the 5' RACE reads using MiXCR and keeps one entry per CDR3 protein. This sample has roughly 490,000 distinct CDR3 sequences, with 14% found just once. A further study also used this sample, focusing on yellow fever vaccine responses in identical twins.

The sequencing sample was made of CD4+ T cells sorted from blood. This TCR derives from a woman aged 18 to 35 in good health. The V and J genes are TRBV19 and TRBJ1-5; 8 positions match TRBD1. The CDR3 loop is CATKATGVAQPQHF. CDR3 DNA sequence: TGTGCCACCAAAGCGACAGGGGTTGCCCAGCCCCAGCATTTT. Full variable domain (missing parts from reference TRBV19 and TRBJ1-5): DGGITQSPKYLFRKEGQNVTLSCEQNLNHDAMYWYRQDPGQGLRLIYYSQIVNDFQKGDIAEGYSVSREKKESFPLTVTSAQKNPTAFYLCATKATGVAQPQHFGDGTRLSIL.